These 12 T cell receptor beta chains were all obtained from the same sample, sequenced in a study of T cell responses to AZD1222 COVID-19 vaccine. Using immunoSEQ multiplex PCR, the repertoire was profiled, and TCRdb retains in-frame clones only, with some absent. Seen here are 120,000 to 150,000 clones, about 92% observed once, and the top ten hold just over 3%. Sample: peripheral blood, taken on day 0 of AZD1222 vaccination. These receptors were taken from an adult in good health.

V gene TRBV3-1 (or the pseudogene TRBV3-2) combines with J gene TRBJ2-5; 10 bases map to TRBD2. This CDR3 comprises 15 residues. Germline values: CDR1 LGHDT, CDR2 YNNKEL (reference sequence). Unmatched junction bases numbered 4, after V lost 2 bases and J lost 4 bases. CDR3 amino acids: CASSQLAGDLETQYF. DNA for the CDR3: TGTGCCAGCAGCCAACTAGCGGGAGATTTAGAGACCCAGTACTTC.

The V call is TRBV27, the J call TRBJ2-1; TRBD1 agrees at 7 bases. The V segment lost 3 bases and the J segment 5 bases; nucleotides outside the gene matches: 7. The length of the CDR3 is 15 residues. CDR1 is MNHEY and CDR2 is SMNVEV in the germline V gene (reference sequence). CDR3 nucleotides: TGTGCCAGCAGTTTGGTGCACAGGGGAGACAATGAGCAGTTCTTC. This encodes CASSLVHRGDNEQFF.

The CDR3 region has the DNA TGTGCCAGCAGTGCCCACGACGTGGATGAGCAGTTCTTC. Protein sequence: CASSAHDVDEQFF. The V and J genes are TRBV6-4 and TRBJ2-1; unclear D gene. This CDR3 is built from 13 residues. Between the trimmed V and J ends, which lost 4 bases and 8 bases, there was a span of 12 bases. Germline loops: CDR1 MRHNA, CDR2 SNTAGT.

This chain connects TRBV5-4 to TRBJ1-1; D gene uncertain. The CDR3 contains 14 residues. V was pared by 3 bases and J by 5 bases, with 14 bases between. In germline, CDR1 is SGHNT, CDR2 YYREEE (reference sequence). Written as DNA, the CDR3 is TGTGCCAGCAGCTCAGCACGGGGTCGGACTGAAGCTTTCTTT. It codes for CASSSARGRTEAFF. Together with reference TRBV5-4 and TRBJ1-1, the CDR3 gives the full variable domain: ETGVTQSPTHLIKTRGQQVTLRCSSQSGHNTVSWYQQALGQGPQFIFQYYREEENGRGNFPPRFSGLQFPNYSSELNVNALELDDSALYLCASSSARGRTEAFFGQGTRLTVV.

The chain uses TRBV30 and TRBJ2-7; no definite D call. The germline V and J ends were trimmed by 5 bases and 3 bases, with 14 bases remaining between them. CDR3 size: 13 residues. CDR1 is GTSNPN, CDR2 SVGIG, per germline (reference sequence). CDR3 sequence: CAWASSDGYEQYF. In DNA form, the CDR3 reads TGTGCCTGGGCCTCATCGGACGGCTACGAGCAGTACTTC.

Note on this clone: Other DNA sequences in this specimen translate into the identical CDR3. This chain uses TRBV12-3 or TRBV12-4 with TRBJ2-5; D is ambiguous. There are 11 residues in the CDR3. Trimming took off 2 bases at V and 4 bases at J, with 2 bases between the two ends. The CDR3 DNA follows: TGTGCCAGCAGTTTACGAGAGACCCAGTACTTC. Protein sequence: CASSLRETQYF.

The chain links TRBV7-3 to TRBJ1-1; 8 positions agree with TRBD1. From germline, CDR1 is SGHTA and CDR2 FQGTGA. The V gene end was trimmed by 5 bases and the J gene end by 4 bases; junction bases not matched to a gene: 9. The CDR3 sequence is 15 residues long. Here the CDR3 reads CASSTRTGRGTEAFF. CDR3 sequence (DNA): TGTGCCAGCAGCACTAGGACAGGGAGGGGCACTGAAGCTTTCTTT.

This clone was counted once. The J gene is TRBJ2-7, the V gene TRBV4-2; 8 nucleotides match TRBD2. The CDR3 has 16 amino acids. V lost 4 bases to trimming and J lost 4 bases; unmatched junction nucleotides: 12. CDR1 is LGHNA, CDR2 YNFKEQ, per germline. In DNA, the CDR3 is TGTGCCAGCAGCCGAGTGGGGAACAGCGGGAGTTACGAGCAGTACTTC. Translating it yields CASSRVGNSGSYEQYF.

This clone has more than one count but fewer than ten. This chain joins TRBV5-6 and TRBJ2-5; 7 bases line up with TRBD2. V trimming: 4 bases; J trimming: 1 base; junction bases outside the gene matches: 4. This CDR3 comprises 14 residues. Germline V gene sequence: CDR1 SGHDT, CDR2 YYEEEE. This CDR3 reads CASSLWGGQETQYF. In nucleotides, the CDR3 is TGTGCCAGCAGCCTTTGGGGGGGCCAAGAGACCCAGTACTTC.

Written as DNA, the CDR3 is TGCGCCAGCAGATTTGGGACCGGACTGACGGAAAAACTGTTTTTT. Residues: CASRFGTGLTEKLFF. This chain links TRBV5-1 with TRBJ1-4; TRBD1 might be the D (5 bases). This CDR3 contains 15 residues. Trimming shortened V by 5 bases and J by 8 bases, and 19 bases separated the two germline ends. CDR1 and CDR2 from the germline V gene are SGHRS and YFSETQ.

This clone occurred once. The genes are TRBV28 and TRBJ1-5; D possibly corresponds to TRBD1 (6 bases). Trimming left V 6 bases short and J 11 bases short, with 14 bases between. This CDR3 is built from 12 residues. The V gene's germline CDR1 is MDHEN and CDR2 SYDVKM. The CDR3 reads CASSPGQTAQHF. In DNA form, the CDR3 reads TGTGCCAGCAGCCCCGGACAGACTGCCCAGCATTTT.

The chain joins TRBV9 to TRBJ2-7; 7 nucleotides agree with TRBD2. Unmatched junction bases numbered 4, after V lost 3 bases and J lost 1 base. The CDR3 length is 14 residues. The germline CDR1 and CDR2 sequences are SGDLS and YYNGEE. The DNA of the CDR3 is TGTGCCAGCAGCGGACAGCGGGATTCCTACGAGCAGTACTTC. Protein product: CASSGQRDSYEQYF.